This TCR beta chain was identified in a study of regulatory T cells in long-lasting Graves disease. Findings and caveats of the study: Among the persistent patients, 2,500 to 3,500 public clonotypes were shared, more than the approximately 1,000 shared among new patients.

Time point indicated: newly diagnosed GD, antithyroid drugs for less than 3 months. Isolated PBMC RNA provided the starting material for the TCR library. The source of the patients was an endocrinology department in Xi'an, China. The EDTA tubes were filled with around 9.1 milliliters of drawn peripheral blood. About this clonotype itself: Its target is not known.

Germline V gene lookup returns CDR1 SGDLS and CDR2 YYNGEE. The CDR3 extends over 16 amino acids. V lost 4 bases and J lost 1; bases outside the gene matches: 6. Through Arm-PCR of CDR3 regions and iRepertoire HTBI primers, TCR beta libraries were built. From the multiplex PCR reads, TCRdb called clonotypes with MiXCR, one entry per CDR3 protein. Seen here are 370,000 or so distinct CDR3 sequences, about 16% observed once, and the top ten hold just over 20%. The same sample was also used in a study of T cells in Graves' hyperthyroidism and ophthalmopathy. This second report adds: It was uncontrolled infection, other autoimmune disease, pregnancy or lactation that excluded patients.

The sample here was peripheral blood mononuclear cells (PBMCs), taken at new diagnosis, from a patient treated with antithyroid drugs. The genes are TRBV9 and TRBJ2-2; 8 positions match TRBD2. This TCR derives from a woman aged 18 to 35 with Graves disease. CDR3 amino acids: CASSISGNMNTGELFF. CDR3 DNA: TGTGCCAGCAGCATTAGCGGGAACATGAACACCGGGGAGCTGTTTTTT.